These 15 T cell receptor beta chains were sequenced from one sample in a study of T-cell memory formation after mild COVID-19. TCRdb processed the 5' RACE reads anew with MiXCR; each CDR3 protein has one entry. The data show 120,000 or so distinct CDR3 sequences, about 15% seen once. Sequencing input: PBMCs or a T cell subset sorted from them (not recorded which). These receptors all come from a man aged 18 to 29 who had mild COVID-19 (a few samples of this study predate the infection). Cell type and time point are not known.

The chain combines TRBV15 with TRBJ1-5; 10 bases are a match to TRBD1. The CDR3 contains 17 residues. Germline trimming cut 0 bases from V and 4 bases from J; bases unmatched to any gene: 6. CDR1 is LNHNV and CDR2 is YYDKDF in the germline V gene (reference sequence). Here the CDR3 reads CATSRESGQGRNQPQHF. CDR3 coding DNA: TGTGCCACCAGCAGAGAATCGGGACAGGGGAGAAATCAGCCCCAGCATTTT.

The CDR3 nucleotides read TGTGCCAGCAGTTTAACACTTCCGGACCAGCCCCAGCATTTT. Residues: CASSLTLPDQPQHF. The chain employs TRBV12-3 or TRBV12-4 and TRBJ1-5; D gene uncertain. The ends were cut back, 2 bases at V and 7 bases at J, with 12 bases in the middle. This CDR3 has 14 amino acids.

V usage is TRBV7-3 and J usage is TRBJ2-2, with 8 bases lining up with TRBD1. The CDR3 spans 15 residues. CDR1 is SGHTA, CDR2 FQGTGA, per germline. V lost 5 bases, J lost 3 bases, and 5 bases stayed unmatched. The CDR3 nucleotides are TGTGCCAGCAGCCGCAGGGGGCCCGACACCGGGGAGCTGTTTTTT. Protein: CASSRRGPDTGELFF.

The rearrangement links TRBV7-2 to TRBJ1-5; D is undetermined. The V end was cut by 3 bases, the J end by 7 bases, with 16 bases between. Germline lookup yields CDR1 SGHTA and CDR2 FQGNSA. This CDR3 spans 15 amino acids. The CDR3 sequence: CASSFPPGVGQPQHF. DNA for the CDR3: TGTGCCAGCAGCTTCCCACCAGGCGTTGGACAGCCCCAGCATTTT.

The V call is TRBV20-1, the J call TRBJ2-3; D is unclear. The CDR3 runs to 14 residues. V gave up 0 bases and J gave up 2 bases, with 9 bases separating them. The germline CDR1 and CDR2 sequences are DFQATT and SNEGSKA (reference sequence). The CDR3 nucleotides are TGCAGTGCTAGAGATCGAGTTAACACAGATACGCAGTATTTT. This encodes CSARDRVNTDTQYF.

There are a few counts of this clonotype. This chain uses TRBV7-3 with TRBJ2-6; D unresolved. Germline CDR1 and CDR2: SGHTA and FQGTGA. This CDR3 is built from 14 residues. Trimming pared 5 bases from V and 0 bases from J, leaving 5 bases between. CDR3 protein: CASSRNSGANVLTF. The CDR3 bases are TGTGCCAGCAGCCGTAACTCTGGGGCCAACGTCCTGACTTTC.

At least ten counts were recorded for this clonotype. This sequence joins TRBV13 and TRBJ1-1; a weak D match, TRBD1 (5 bases). The CDR3 has 13 amino acids. The V gene lost 2 bases and the J gene lost 6 bases, with 10 bases spanning the gap. CDR1 and CDR2 from the germline V gene are PRHDT and FYEKMQ (reference sequence). The CDR3 sequence is CASSLLRGPEAFF. For the CDR3, the DNA is TGTGCCAGCAGCTTATTGAGGGGCCCTGAAGCTTTCTTT. Full variable domain (outside the CDR3, taken from reference TRBV13 and TRBJ1-1): AAGVIQSPRHLIKEKRETATLKCYPIPRHDTVYWYQQGPGQDPQFLISFYEKMQSDKGSIPDRFSAQQFSDYHSELNMSSLELGDSALYFCASSLLRGPEAFFGQGTRLTVV.

V is TRBV30 and J is TRBJ1-1, with D possibly being TRBD1 (6 bases). CDR1 GTSNPN and CDR2 SVGIG come from the germline V gene (reference sequence). Trimming shortened V by 8 bases and J by 10 bases, and 14 bases separated the two germline ends. The length of the CDR3 is 10 residues. CDR3: CARGGPRAFF. CDR3 nucleotides: TGTGCCCGGGGGGGCCCAAGAGCTTTCTTT.

V and J are TRBV9 and TRBJ2-3; D is ambiguous. Germline lookup yields CDR1 SGDLS and CDR2 YYNGEE. The CDR3 loop spans 12 amino acids. Deletions cut 4 bases from V and 2 bases from J, with 5 bases between. The CDR3 sequence is CASSPHTDTQYF. CDR3 in DNA: TGTGCCAGCAGCCCCCACACAGATACGCAGTATTTT.

The V gene is TRBV5-1, the J gene TRBJ2-7; the D gene is possibly TRBD2 (6 bases). Per germline, CDR1 SGHRS and CDR2 YFSETQ. The CDR3 length is 15 residues. V gave up 0 bases and J gave up 0 bases, with 10 bases separating them. CDR3 protein: CASSLVPGGSYEQYV. In DNA, the CDR3 is TGCGCCAGCAGCTTGGTGCCCGGGGGCTCCTACGAGCAGTACGTC.

The genes are TRBV7-2 and TRBJ2-5; tentative D call: TRBD1 (5 bases). Germline loops: CDR1 SGHTA, CDR2 FQGNSA. The CDR3 has 14 residues. The ends were cut back, 1 base at V and 7 bases at J, with 13 bases in the middle. The CDR3 DNA is TGTGCCAGCAGCTTAGGGACACGGTCGGGGACCCAGTACTTC. It specifies CASSLGTRSGTQYF.

This clonotype was seen more than once but under ten times. The chain has TRBV6-2 or TRBV6-3 and TRBJ2-3; no clear D gene. Germline lookup yields CDR1 MNHEY and CDR2 SVGEGT. This CDR3 comprises 15 residues. The germline V and J ends were trimmed by 6 bases and 0 bases, with 13 bases remaining between them. CDR3 protein: CASRIPNRSTDTQYF. The CDR3 DNA follows: TGTGCCAGCAGGATCCCAAACCGAAGCACAGATACGCAGTATTTT.

This clonotype was detected ten times or more. The J gene is TRBJ2-1, the V gene TRBV5-1; tentatively, D is TRBD1 (5 bases). CDR3 size: 11 residues. Trimming took off 0 bases at V and 12 bases at J, with 7 bases between the two ends. The germline CDR1 and CDR2 sequences are SGHRS and YFSETQ. The CDR3 region has the DNA TGCGCCAGCAGCTTGGAAGGGGCGCAGTTCTTC. Amino acids: CASSLEGAQFF.

The table lists this clonotype with a few counts. The chain carries TRBV7-2 and TRBJ1-5; D uncertain. Trimming left V 3 bases short and J 4 bases short, with 10 bases between. CDR1 is SGHTA, CDR2 FQGNSA, per germline. This CDR3 contains 14 residues. The CDR3 sequence: CASSFMGSNQPQHF. In nucleotides, the CDR3 is TGTGCCAGCAGCTTCATGGGCTCGAATCAGCCCCAGCATTTT.

This clonotype was seen a handful of times. The chain has TRBV2 and TRBJ2-3; a possible D gene is TRBD2 (6 bases). The germline CDR1 and CDR2 sequences are SNHLY and FYNNEI. This CDR3 is 12 amino acids long. V was trimmed by 4 bases and J by 4 bases, leaving 6 bases between them. The DNA for the CDR3 is TGTGCCAGCAGTGGCGGGGCAGATACGCAGTATTTT. Protein sequence: CASSGGADTQYF.